One and the same sample provided the 27 T cell receptor beta chains below, sequenced in a study of T cells in Graves' hyperthyroidism and ophthalmopathy. The source material, RNA transcripts, was used to amplify TCR beta CDR3 regions. An initial round of RT-PCR targeting the TCR CDR3 relied on the HTBI primer set. MiXCR, applied by TCRdb to the multiplex PCR reads, yields one record per CDR3 protein. The sample has 350,000 to 400,000 distinct CDR3 sequences; approximately 17% are singletons. The sample was blood. Source of these receptors: a man aged 18-30 years with Graves' ophthalmopathy.

Worth noting for this clonotype: Relative to the germline gene, one junction end is altered; a read error may explain this. This sequence joins TRBV6-2 or TRBV6-3 and TRBJ2-7; D unresolved. Germline CDR1 is MNHEY and CDR2 is SVGEGT. This CDR3 has 15 residues. In nucleotides, the CDR3 is TGTGACAGCAGTCGACCTCGGCTCGACGCCGACGAGCAGTACTTC. Protein sequence: CDSSRPRLDADEQYF.

The chain combines TRBV20-1 with TRBJ2-3, with D possibly being TRBD1 (6 bases). Trimming pared 3 bases from V and 0 bases from J, leaving 10 bases between. Germline V gene lookup returns CDR1 DFQATT and CDR2 SNEGSKA (reference sequence). The CDR3 consists of 14 residues. CDR3 sequence: CSASGQSSTDTQYF. CDR3 DNA: TGCAGTGCTAGCGGACAGTCTAGCACAGATACGCAGTATTTT.

This clonotype came up a few times. The chain recombines TRBV9 with TRBJ2-3, with 9 bases matching TRBD2. CDR1 and CDR2 (germline): SGDLS, YYNGEE. J lost 2 bases, V lost 0 bases, and 4 bases had no gene match. The CDR3 is 16 amino acids. DNA of the CDR3: TGTGCCAGCAGCGTAGCTTTAGCGGGGGCCACAGATACGCAGTATTTT. Translated, it gives CASSVALAGATDTQYF.

There are a few counts of this clonotype. This chain links TRBV12-5 with TRBJ1-2, with a weak D call TRBD1 (5 bases). This CDR3 contains 15 residues. Germline V gene data show CDR1 as LGHNT and CDR2 as FRNRAP. V was shortened by 6 bases and J by 8 bases, with 22 bases between the two germline ends. The CDR3 reads CASGPDEAARGGYTF. The CDR3 DNA follows: TGTGCTAGTGGCCCCGATGAGGCGGCTAGGGGAGGCTACACCTTC.

This clonotype has only a few counts. This chain connects TRBV9 to TRBJ1-6; D remains ambiguous. CDR3 size: 16 residues. Trimming stripped 1 base from V and 0 bases from J, with 8 bases between. Germline-derived CDR1 and CDR2 are SGDLS and YYNGEE. CDR3 coding DNA: TGTGCCAGCAGCGTACACCCGAGCTCCTATAATTCACCCCTCCACTTT. Translating it yields CASSVHPSSYNSPLHF. Full variable domain (missing parts from reference TRBV9 and TRBJ1-6): DSGVTQTPKHLITATGQRVTLRCSPRSGDLSVYWYQQSLDQGLQFLIQYYNGEERAKGNILERFSAQQFPDLHSELNLSSLELGDSALYFCASSVHPSSYNSPLHFGNGTRLTVT.

This clonotype came up a few times. This chain uses TRBV5-6 with TRBJ1-5, with D perhaps TRBD1 (6 bases). This CDR3 has 13 amino acids. Germline assignment: CDR1 SGHDT and CDR2 YYEEEE. The germline V and J ends were trimmed by 7 bases and 3 bases, with 11 bases remaining between them. CDR3: CASSDRNNQPQHF. The CDR3 DNA sequence: TGTGCCAGCTCCGACAGGAACAATCAGCCCCAGCATTTT.

V and J are TRBV6-2 or TRBV6-3 and TRBJ1-5; a possible D gene is TRBD1 (5 bases). The CDR3 has 15 residues. Germline values: CDR1 MNHEY, CDR2 SVGEGT. Trimming took 6 bases from V and 9 from J, leaving 21 bases between them. This CDR3 reads CASRPAGMEGRPQHF. CDR3 DNA: TGTGCCAGCAGGCCAGCTGGGATGGAGGGGAGGCCCCAGCATTTT.

CDR3 nucleotide sequence: TGTGCCAGCAGCTTGCGGGGAGCCACTGAAGCTTTCTTT. As protein: CASSLRGATEAFF. The chain uses TRBV5-4 and TRBJ1-1; D is undetermined. Trimming cost V 1 base and J 4 bases, with 8 bases left between them. In germline, CDR1 is SGHNT, CDR2 YYREEE (reference sequence). The CDR3 spans 13 residues.

This clonotype was detected ten times or more. The chain employs TRBV3-1 and TRBJ2-2; 9 nucleotides match TRBD2. The germline V gene encodes CDR1 LGHDT and CDR2 YNNKEL (reference sequence). J gave up 4 bases and V 0 bases, and 9 bases lay outside the gene matches. The CDR3 is 18 residues long. The CDR3 sequence is CASSQEVGGGAVTGELFF. The DNA of the CDR3 is TGTGCCAGCAGCCAAGAAGTAGGCGGGGGGGCCGTCACCGGGGAGCTGTTTTTT.

This clonotype was picked up many times. V is TRBV13 and J is TRBJ2-3; TRBD2 matches at 11 bases. The germline CDR1 and CDR2 sequences are PRHDT and FYEKMQ (reference sequence). The CDR3 sequence is 16 residues long. The junction had 5 bases not matched to a gene; V was cut back by 5 bases and J by 1 base. The CDR3 DNA reads as TGTGCCAGCAGCCTGCTGACTAGCGGGGGCACAGATACGCAGTATTTT. Translating gives CASSLLTSGGTDTQYF. Based on the CDR3 plus reference TRBV13 and TRBJ2-3, the full variable domain is AAGVIQSPRHLIKEKRETATLKCYPIPRHDTVYWYQQGPGQDPQFLISFYEKMQSDKGSIPDRFSAQQFSDYHSELNMSSLELGDSALYFCASSLLTSGGTDTQYFGPGTRLTVL.

The V and J genes are TRBV19 and TRBJ1-2; tentative D call: TRBD1 (6 bases). Looked up from germline, CDR1 is LNHDA and CDR2 is SQIVND (reference sequence). The CDR3 is 17 residues long. The ends were cut back, 6 bases at V and 1 base at J, with 21 bases in the middle. CDR3: CASSHRTVHEINYGYTF. The CDR3 DNA reads as TGTGCCAGTAGCCACCGGACAGTACATGAAATTAACTATGGCTACACCTTC.

This clonotype was counted at least ten times. The chain carries TRBV20-1 and TRBJ2-7; D might be TRBD2 (6 bases). Trimming cost V 0 bases and J 3 bases, with 15 bases left between them. This CDR3 is 15 amino acids long. The V gene's germline CDR1 is DFQATT and CDR2 SNEGSKA (reference sequence). This chain's CDR3 is CSARDTREFRYEQYF. Written as DNA, the CDR3 is TGCAGTGCTAGAGACACCCGGGAGTTTCGCTACGAGCAGTACTTC.

This clonotype was counted only a few times. The chain is built from TRBV9 and TRBJ1-2; 7 bases are shared with TRBD1. Germline loops: CDR1 SGDLS, CDR2 YYNGEE. Germline trimming cut 5 bases from V and 6 bases from J; bases unmatched to any gene: 7. The length of the CDR3 is 13 residues. The CDR3 sequence is CASRSDRVDGYTF. DNA for the CDR3: TGTGCCAGCAGATCAGACAGGGTAGATGGCTACACCTTC.

The chain recombines TRBV7-6 with TRBJ2-5; D gene uncertain. In germline, CDR1 is SGHVS, CDR2 FNYEAQ. The V end lost 5 bases, the J end lost 1 base, and 5 bases lay between the germline ends. The CDR3 is 12 residues long. The CDR3 here is CASSRPQETQYF. DNA for the CDR3: TGTGCCAGCAGCCGACCCCAAGAGACCCAGTACTTC.

This clonotype was counted a few times. This rearrangement joins TRBV7-9 to TRBJ1-3; 7 nucleotides align to TRBD1. The V segment lost 11 bases and the J segment 10 bases; nucleotides outside the gene matches: 20. CDR1 and CDR2 from the germline V gene are SEHNR and FQNEAQ (reference sequence). This CDR3 spans 15 amino acids. The CDR3 sequence is CAGLTGTDHSSTIYF. As DNA, the CDR3 is TGTGCCGGCCTTACCGGGACAGACCATAGTTCGACCATATATTTT.

This clonotype was found a few times. A much larger clone lies a single base off, so this may be a read error. CDR3 sequence: CASSPTESFSYEQYF. CDR3 nucleotides: TGTGCCAGCAGTCCGACAGAATCCTTCTCCTACGAGCAGTACTTC. This chain uses TRBV28 with TRBJ2-7, with D possibly TRBD1 on 5 matching bases. Germline CDR1 reads MDHEN; CDR2 reads SYDVKM. The V and J ends lost 5 bases and 0 bases respectively, with 14 bases between them. This CDR3 is 15 amino acids long.

This chain links TRBV3-1 with TRBJ1-1, with TRBD1 matching 8 bases. The CDR3 runs 15 residues. Germline loops: CDR1 LGHDT, CDR2 YNNKEL (reference sequence). J gave up 5 bases and V 1 base, and 6 bases lay outside the gene matches. The CDR3 loop reads CASSQAHRGNTEAFF. The CDR3 DNA is TGTGCCAGCAGCCAAGCGCACAGGGGGAATACTGAAGCTTTCTTT.

V and J are TRBV2 and TRBJ2-5; D might be TRBD1 (7 bases). Trimming shortened V by 4 bases and J by 3 bases, and 12 bases separated the two germline ends. From germline, CDR1 is SNHLY and CDR2 FYNNEI. The CDR3 length is 14 residues. The CDR3 DNA is TGTGCCAGCAGTGGGGCAGGGGGGAAAGAGACCCAGTACTTC. Encoded protein: CASSGAGGKETQYF.

The chain uses TRBV25-1 and TRBJ2-3, with D unresolved. The length of the CDR3 is 12 residues. V dropped 3 bases and J dropped 3 bases, with 4 bases sitting between them. The germline V gene has CDR1 MGHDK and CDR2 SYGVNS. The CDR3 nucleotides read TGTGCCAGCAGTGACTGGACAGATACGCAGTATTTT. Protein sequence: CASSDWTDTQYF.

The table lists this clonotype with a few counts. V is TRBV20-1 and J is TRBJ1-5; D remains ambiguous. V gave up 5 bases and J gave up 0 bases, with 11 bases separating them. The CDR3 extends over 14 amino acids. Germline CDR1 reads DFQATT; CDR2 reads SNEGSKA (reference sequence). The CDR3, as DNA: TGCAGTGCTGGTGCAGGAGATAGCAATCAGCCCCAGCATTTT. It translates to CSAGAGDSNQPQHF.

There are a few counts of this clonotype. This rearrangement joins TRBV9 to TRBJ1-1; 9 positions match TRBD1. The trim removed 3 bases at V and 0 bases at J, leaving 9 bases unmatched. The CDR3 is 17 amino acids. Germline lookup yields CDR1 SGDLS and CDR2 YYNGEE. The CDR3 protein is CASSAGTGYLMNTEAFF. CDR3 bases: TGTGCCAGCAGCGCCGGGACAGGGTACCTCATGAACACTGAAGCTTTCTTT.

With regard to this clonotype: A clone one base away is much larger, so this may be a read error. The chain couples TRBV5-5 to TRBJ1-1; D gene uncertain. The CDR3 sequence is 13 residues long. CDR1 SGHKS and CDR2 YYEKEE come from the germline V gene (reference sequence). CDR3 sequence (DNA): TGTGCCAGCAGAGATACGGGGAACACTGGAGCTTTCTTT. Protein product: CASRDTGNTGAFF.

The chain employs TRBV10-3 and TRBJ2-7, with a possible D match to TRBD2 (5 bases). Between the trimmed V and J ends, which lost 0 bases and 6 bases, there was a span of 6 bases. CDR3 length equals 12 residues. Germline loops: CDR1 ENHRY, CDR2 SYGVKD. CDR3 amino acids: CAISESTSEQYF. The DNA for the CDR3 is TGTGCCATCAGTGAGTCAACTAGCGAGCAGTACTTC.

This clonotype was counted many times. The gene calls are TRBV24-1 and TRBJ2-3; D ambiguous. This CDR3 is built from 13 residues. Trimming shortened V by 5 bases and J by 0 bases, and 5 bases separated the two germline ends. From germline, CDR1 is KGHDR and CDR2 SFDVKD. In DNA, the CDR3 is TGTGCCACCAGTGTCCGAAGCACAGATACGCAGTATTTT. Its translation is CATSVRSTDTQYF.

This clonotype showed up many times. V is TRBV12-3 or TRBV12-4 and J is TRBJ2-1, with D perhaps matching TRBD2 (5 bases). Trimming removed 7 bases from V and 10 bases from J, with 14 bases in between. The CDR3 runs 12 residues. The CDR3 DNA is TGTGCCAGCACGGAAGTCGGCGGGGAGCAGTTCTTC. Its protein is CASTEVGGEQFF.

This clonotype was counted between two and nine times. The V and J genes are TRBV6-9 and TRBJ1-1; D ambiguous. Germline loops: CDR1 MNHGY, CDR2 SVAAGI. Trimming took 3 bases from V and 3 from J, leaving 8 bases between them. This CDR3 spans 13 amino acids. The CDR3 here is CASSYRTDTEAFF. CDR3 bases: TGTGCCAGCAGTTACAGGACCGACACTGAAGCTTTCTTT.

The chain uses TRBV20-1 and TRBJ1-2; perhaps TRBD1 as D (6 bases). From germline, CDR1 is DFQATT and CDR2 SNEGSKA (reference sequence). V lost 3 bases and J 4 bases, leaving 6 bases between the germline ends. The CDR3 runs 11 residues. The CDR3 reads CSARTGYGYTF. The CDR3 DNA follows: TGCAGTGCTAGGACAGGCTATGGCTACACCTTC.